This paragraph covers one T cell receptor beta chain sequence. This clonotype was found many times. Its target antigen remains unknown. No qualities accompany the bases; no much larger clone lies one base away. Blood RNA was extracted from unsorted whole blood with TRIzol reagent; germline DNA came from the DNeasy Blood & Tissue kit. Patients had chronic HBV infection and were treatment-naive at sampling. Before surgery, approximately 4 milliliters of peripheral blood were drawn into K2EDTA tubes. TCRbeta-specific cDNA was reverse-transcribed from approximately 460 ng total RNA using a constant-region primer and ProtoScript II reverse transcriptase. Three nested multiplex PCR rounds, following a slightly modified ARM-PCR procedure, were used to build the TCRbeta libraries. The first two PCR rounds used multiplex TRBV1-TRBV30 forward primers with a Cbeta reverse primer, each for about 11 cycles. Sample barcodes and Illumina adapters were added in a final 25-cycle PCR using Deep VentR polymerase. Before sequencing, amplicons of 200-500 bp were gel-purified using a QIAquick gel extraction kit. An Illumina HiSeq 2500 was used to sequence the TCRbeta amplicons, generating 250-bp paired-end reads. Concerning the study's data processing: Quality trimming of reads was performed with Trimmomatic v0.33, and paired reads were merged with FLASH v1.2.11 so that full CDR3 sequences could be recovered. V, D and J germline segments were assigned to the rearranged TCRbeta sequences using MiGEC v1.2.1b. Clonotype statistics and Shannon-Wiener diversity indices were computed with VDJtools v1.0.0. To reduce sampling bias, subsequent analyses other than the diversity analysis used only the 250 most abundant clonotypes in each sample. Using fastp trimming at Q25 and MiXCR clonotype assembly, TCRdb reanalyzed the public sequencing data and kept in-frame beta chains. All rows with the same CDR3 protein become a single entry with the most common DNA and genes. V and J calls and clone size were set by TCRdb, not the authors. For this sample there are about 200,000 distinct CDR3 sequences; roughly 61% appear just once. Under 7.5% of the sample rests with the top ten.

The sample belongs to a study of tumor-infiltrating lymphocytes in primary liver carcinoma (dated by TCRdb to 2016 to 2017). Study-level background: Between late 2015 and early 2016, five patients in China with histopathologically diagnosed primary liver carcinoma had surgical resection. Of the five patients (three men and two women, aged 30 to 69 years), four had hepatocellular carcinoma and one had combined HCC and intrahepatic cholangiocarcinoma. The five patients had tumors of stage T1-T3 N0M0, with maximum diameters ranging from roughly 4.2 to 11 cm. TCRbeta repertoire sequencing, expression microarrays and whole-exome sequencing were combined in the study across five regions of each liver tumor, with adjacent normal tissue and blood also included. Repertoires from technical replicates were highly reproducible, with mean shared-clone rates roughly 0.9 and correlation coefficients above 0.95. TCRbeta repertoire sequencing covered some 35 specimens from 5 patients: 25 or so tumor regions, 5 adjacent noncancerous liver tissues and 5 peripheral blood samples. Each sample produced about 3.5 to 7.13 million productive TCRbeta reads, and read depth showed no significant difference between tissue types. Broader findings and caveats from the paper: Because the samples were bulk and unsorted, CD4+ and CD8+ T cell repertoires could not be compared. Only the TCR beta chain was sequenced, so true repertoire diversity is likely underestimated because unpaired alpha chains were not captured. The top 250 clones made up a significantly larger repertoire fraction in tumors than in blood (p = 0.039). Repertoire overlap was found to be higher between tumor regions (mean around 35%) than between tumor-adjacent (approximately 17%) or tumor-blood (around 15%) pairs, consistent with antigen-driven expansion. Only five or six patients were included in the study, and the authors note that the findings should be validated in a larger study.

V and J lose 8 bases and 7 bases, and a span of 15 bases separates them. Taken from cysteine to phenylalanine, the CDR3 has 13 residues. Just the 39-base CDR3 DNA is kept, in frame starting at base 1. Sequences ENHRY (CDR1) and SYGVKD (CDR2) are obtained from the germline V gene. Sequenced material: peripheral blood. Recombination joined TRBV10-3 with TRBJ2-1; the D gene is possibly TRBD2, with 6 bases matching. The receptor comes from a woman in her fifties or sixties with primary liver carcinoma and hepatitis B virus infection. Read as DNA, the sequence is TGTGCCATCGGTCGACCCCGGGGGAATGAGCAGTTCTTC. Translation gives CAIGRPRGNEQFF.